The 17 T cell receptor beta chains reported below all come from one sample, sequenced in a study of blood T cells in healthy people across ages. Alongside a J-beta primer mix, a sample-barcoded 5' primer served in a second PCR lasting about 7 to 12 cycles. Via MiXCR, TCRdb re-called the 5' RACE reads, giving one row per CDR3 protein. Of around 800,000 distinct CDR3 sequences in the sample, 20% to 30% were seen once. The data were also submitted as part of a second study, on T cells of mothers and their children.

The sequencing input was blood. The origin of the receptors is a boy younger than 18 in good health.

The chain combines TRBV6-1 with TRBJ2-1; D possibly corresponds to TRBD2 (6 bases). The CDR3 sequence is 12 residues long. Germline V gene lookup returns CDR1 MNHNS and CDR2 SASEGT. Trimming took 4 bases from V and 12 from J, leaving 13 bases between them. The CDR3 sequence is CASSAAGLPQFF. DNA of the CDR3: TGTGCCAGCAGTGCAGCCGGACTACCGCAGTTCTTC.

The chain recombines TRBV5-1 with TRBJ1-4, with a weak D call TRBD1 (5 bases). Germline V lookup: CDR1 SGHRS, CDR2 YFSETQ. V was trimmed by 2 bases and J by 0 bases, leaving 11 bases between them. CDR3 size: 16 residues. The CDR3 DNA sequence: TGCGCCAGCAGCTTTACGAGGGGCGCAACTAATGAAAAACTGTTTTTT. Translating gives CASSFTRGATNEKLFF.

The V and J genes are TRBV13 and TRBJ1-2; possibly TRBD1 for D (6 bases). Per germline, CDR1 PRHDT and CDR2 FYEKMQ (reference sequence). V dropped 5 bases and J dropped 3 bases, with 16 bases sitting between them. There are 15 residues in the CDR3. The CDR3 protein is CASSRGGGIDYGYTF. The CDR3 coding sequence is TGTGCCAGCAGCCGAGGCGGGGGCATTGACTATGGCTACACCTTC.

This clonotype was detected a few times. The chain recombines TRBV20-1 with TRBJ2-1; D is unclear. CDR1 is DFQATT, CDR2 SNEGSKA, per germline (reference sequence). Trimming removed 6 bases from V and 10 bases from J, with 13 bases in between. The CDR3 runs to 11 residues. The CDR3 region has the DNA TGCAGTGCCTCCACTTATATAGAGCAGTTCTTC. Translation: CSASTYIEQFF.

The rearrangement joins TRBV6-1 to TRBJ2-3; 15 bases are shared with TRBD2. The ends lost 6 bases at V and 5 bases at J; junction bases unmatched: 3. The CDR3 is 15 residues long. Per the germline V gene, CDR1 is MNHNS and CDR2 is SASEGT. CDR3 sequence reads: CASSGTSGGKDTQYF. CDR3 nucleotide sequence: TGTGCCAGCAGCGGGACTAGCGGGGGGAAAGATACGCAGTATTTT.

This sequence joins TRBV5-1 and TRBJ1-2; D is perhaps TRBD1 (6 bases). Germline CDR1 SGHRS, CDR2 YFSETQ. The CDR3 runs 13 residues. V was shortened by 3 bases and J by 7 bases, with 13 bases between the two germline ends. The CDR3 sequence: CASSYGQSTGYTF. In DNA form, the CDR3 reads TGCGCCAGCAGCTACGGACAGTCAACTGGCTACACCTTC.

The chain combines TRBV19 with TRBJ2-5; D call uncertain. The J call is uncertain, as TRBJ2-7 better fits the DNA end. The CDR3 contains 12 residues. Germline loops: CDR1 LNHDA, CDR2 SQIVND (reference sequence). DNA for the CDR3: TGTGCCAGTAGTATAGGTGGCGGCGAGCAGTACTTC. Amino acids: CASSIGGGEQYF.

This clonotype appeared a few times. This chain uses TRBV29-1 with TRBJ2-4, with D possibly being TRBD1 or TRBD2 (5 bases each). V dropped 6 bases and J dropped 0 bases, with 9 bases sitting between them. The CDR3 length is 13 residues. From germline, CDR1 is SQVTM and CDR2 ANQGSEA. The DNA for the CDR3 is TGCAGCGTCGTCGGGACAGCCAAAAACATTCAGTACTTC. Translation: CSVVGTAKNIQYF.

This clonotype was seen only a few times. V gene TRBV9 combines with J gene TRBJ2-3; D remains unclear. The V gene's germline CDR1 is SGDLS and CDR2 YYNGEE. This CDR3 comprises 13 residues. Trimming stripped 0 bases from V and 4 bases from J, with 6 bases between. CDR3 protein: CASSVGVPDTQYF. CDR3 DNA: TGTGCCAGCAGCGTAGGAGTCCCAGATACGCAGTATTTT.

The gene calls are TRBV6-5 and TRBJ2-1; 15 bases fit TRBD2. The J call could be wrong; TRBJ2-5 is a better fit for the DNA end. There are 18 residues in the CDR3. Per germline, CDR1 MNHEY and CDR2 SVGAGI. CDR3 DNA sequence: TGTGCCAGCAGTTACTCCGGGACTAGCGGGGGGCCGCTGGGGACCCAGTACTTC. Translation gives CASSYSGTSGGPLGTQYF.

CDR3 sequence: CASSPPGLAGGETQYF. The CDR3 DNA sequence: TGCGCCAGCAGCCCGCCGGGACTAGCGGGAGGGGAGACCCAGTACTTC. The V and J genes are TRBV4-1 and TRBJ2-7; TRBD2 agrees at 16 bases. Gene TRBJ2-5 matches the end of the DNA better, so the J call may be wrong. The germline CDR1 and CDR2 sequences are MGHRA and YSYEKL. The CDR3 runs 16 residues.

This clonotype turned up a few times. Germline and junction disagree at one end, which may indicate a read error. This chain links TRBV20-1 with TRBJ1-1; maybe TRBD1 (6 bases). This CDR3 comprises 15 residues. Germline CDR1 reads DFQATT; CDR2 reads SNEGSKA (reference sequence). CDR3 sequence: CSAREEGGAQTEAFF. CDR3 DNA: TGCAGTGCAAGAGAAGAAGGGGGGGCGCAGACTGAAGCTTTCTTT.

The rearrangement joins TRBV4-1 to TRBJ2-1; 11 bases align to TRBD2. The CDR3 contains 16 residues. Trimming took 3 bases from V and 6 from J; bases not matched to a gene: 7. CDR1 is MGHRA, CDR2 YSYEKL, per germline. The chain's CDR3 is CASSHPTSGGSNEQFF. In DNA form, the CDR3 reads TGCGCCAGCAGCCACCCTACTAGCGGGGGATCCAATGAGCAGTTCTTC.

The genes are TRBV5-1 and TRBJ1-2; possibly TRBD1 for D (5 bases). Germline CDR1 SGHRS, CDR2 YFSETQ. V lost 4 bases to trimming and J lost 5 bases, with 9 bases between them. The CDR3 runs to 12 residues. In nucleotides, the CDR3 is TGCGCCAGCAGCGCGGACATTTATGGCTACACCTTC. Its translation is CASSADIYGYTF. Drawing the rest from reference TRBV5-1 and TRBJ1-2, the complete variable domain is KAGVTQTPRYLIKTRGQQVTLSCSPISGHRSVSWYQQTPGQGLQFLFEYFSETQRNKGNFPGRFSGRQFSNSRSEMNVSTLELGDSALYLCASSADIYGYTFGSGTRLTVV.

This chain uses TRBV4-1 with TRBJ1-5; D is possibly TRBD1 (5 bases). V lost 0 bases, J lost 5 bases, and 11 bases lay in between. The V gene's germline CDR1 is MGHRA and CDR2 YSYEKL. The CDR3 runs to 15 residues. CDR3 DNA: TGCGCCAGCAGCCAAGATCTAGGGGAGTATCAGCCCCAGCATTTT. Residues: CASSQDLGEYQPQHF.

This clonotype was detected only a few times. The rearrangement uses TRBV29-1 and TRBJ2-5; D uncertain. This CDR3 spans 14 amino acids. Per germline, CDR1 SQVTM and CDR2 ANQGSEA. The CDR3 is CGALRTAHQETQYF. CDR3 coding DNA: TGCGGCGCCCTCAGGACGGCACACCAAGAGACCCAGTACTTC.

This clonotype occurred a few times. The CDR3 protein is CASSHPRTDYYNEQFF. CDR3 bases: TGCGCCAGCAGCCATCCGAGGACAGATTACTACAATGAGCAGTTCTTC. The gene calls are TRBV4-1 and TRBJ2-5; D might be TRBD1 (6 bases). The DNA end lines up better with TRBJ2-1; the J call may be wrong. This CDR3 is built from 16 residues. Germline V gene lookup returns CDR1 MGHRA and CDR2 YSYEKL.